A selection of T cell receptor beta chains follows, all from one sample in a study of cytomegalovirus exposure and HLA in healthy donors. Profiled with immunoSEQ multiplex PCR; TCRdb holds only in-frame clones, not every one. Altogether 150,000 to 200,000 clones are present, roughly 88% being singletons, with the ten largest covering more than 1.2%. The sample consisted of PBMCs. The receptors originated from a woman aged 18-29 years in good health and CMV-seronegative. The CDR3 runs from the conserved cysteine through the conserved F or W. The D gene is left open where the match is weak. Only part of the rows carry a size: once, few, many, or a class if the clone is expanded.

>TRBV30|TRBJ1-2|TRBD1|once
CAWIPDRDYGYTF
TGTGCCTGGATTCCAGACAGGGACTATGGCTACACCTTC
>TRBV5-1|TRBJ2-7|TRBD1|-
CASSAEGQGSYEQYF
TGCGCCAGCTCGGCGGAGGGACAGGGCTCTTACGAGCAGTACTTC
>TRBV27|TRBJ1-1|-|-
CASSFRKGENTEAFF
TGTGCCAGCAGTTTTCGTAAGGGAGAGAACACTGAAGCTTTCTTT
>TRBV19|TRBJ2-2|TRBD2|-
CASKLAGGLLGELFF
TGTGCCAGCAAACTAGCGGGAGGACTTCTCGGGGAGCTGTTTTTT
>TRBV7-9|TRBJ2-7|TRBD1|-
CASSLEGAGEQYF
TGTGCCAGCAGCCTCGAGGGGGCTGGGGAGCAGTACTTC
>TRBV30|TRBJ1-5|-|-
CAWSVLGLGDQPQHF
TGTGCCTGGAGTGTACTTGGCCTCGGGGATCAGCCCCAGCATTTT
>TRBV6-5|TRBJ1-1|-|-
CASSYGDMNTEAFF
TGTGCCAGCAGTTACGGGGACATGAACACTGAAGCTTTCTTT
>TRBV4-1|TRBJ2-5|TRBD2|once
CASSQYFGSGGQETQYF
TGCGCCAGCAGCCAATACTTCGGTAGCGGGGGACAAGAGACCCAGTACTTC
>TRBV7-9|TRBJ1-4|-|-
CASSYSGREKLFF
TGTGCCAGCAGCTATTCAGGGCGTGAAAAACTGTTTTTT
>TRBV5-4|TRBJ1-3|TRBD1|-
CASSLAKGRGSGNTIYF
TGTGCCAGCAGCTTGGCCAAGGGCAGGGGGTCTGGAAACACCATATATTTT
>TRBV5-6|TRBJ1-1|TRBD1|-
CASSWTGYTEAFF
TGTGCCAGCAGCTGGACAGGGTACACTGAAGCTTTCTTT
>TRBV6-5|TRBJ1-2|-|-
CASSYSSLRFNYGYTF
TGTGCCAGCAGTTACTCGAGTCTCCGTTTTAACTATGGCTACACCTTC
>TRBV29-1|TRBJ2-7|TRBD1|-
CSAGGTGTSYEQYF
TGCAGCGCCGGGGGGACAGGGACCTCCTACGAGCAGTACTTC
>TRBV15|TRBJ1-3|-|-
CATSTTGTSGNTIYF
TGTGCCACCAGTACTACAGGGACCTCTGGAAACACCATATATTTT
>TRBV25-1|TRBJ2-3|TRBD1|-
CASRKTGGGDTQYF
TGTGCCAGCAGAAAGACAGGGGGCGGAGATACGCAGTATTTT
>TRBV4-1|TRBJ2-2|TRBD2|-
CASSQVLAGGSGELFF
TGCGCCAGCAGCCAAGTACTAGCGGGAGGGTCCGGGGAGCTGTTTTTT
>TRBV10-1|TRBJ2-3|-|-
CASSESYRQGGLTDTQYF
TGCGCCAGCAGTGAGTCGTATCGGCAGGGAGGCCTAACAGATACGCAGTATTTT
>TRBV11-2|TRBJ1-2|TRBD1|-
CASSFSGTGDGYTF
TGTGCCAGCAGCTTTTCCGGGACAGGAGACGGCTACACCTTC
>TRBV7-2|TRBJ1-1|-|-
CASSLSGRRTEAFF
TGTGCCAGCAGCTTAAGTGGTAGGAGAACTGAAGCTTTCTTT
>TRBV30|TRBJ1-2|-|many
CAWSGDGQSYGYTF
TGTGCCTGGAGTGGAGACGGACAGTCCTATGGCTACACCTTC